This T cell receptor (beta chain) derives from a study of shared clonotypes between healthy human individuals. About this clone: The antigen is undetermined.

There are 15 residues in the CDR3. Germline CDR1 and CDR2: LNHDA and SQIVND (reference sequence). V was cut by 3 bases and J by 2 bases, with 10 bases left in between. An even split of each subset's genomic DNA across several immunoSEQ plates was performed. The assay was immunoSEQ multiplex PCR, and TCRdb's table has in-frame clones only and misses some. The sample carries around 2.1 million clones, 90% to 97% recorded once. Study results and caveats: Lower generation probabilities were found for non-shared clonotypes than for those shared by all four donors.

The sequenced sample consisted of naive CD4+ T cells sorted from blood. Specified subset: CD45RA+ positively selected. The sequence was collected from a young man in good health. The genes are TRBV19 and TRBJ2-2, with D possibly called TRBD1 or TRBD2 (5 bases each). The CDR3 here is CASSMRGSNTGELFF. For the CDR3, the DNA is TGTGCCAGTAGTATGAGGGGAAGCAACACCGGGGAGCTGTTTTTT.